The following is a TCR beta chain sequence with its context. Some clones are missing from TCRdb's copy, which holds only in-frame ones; the method was immunoSEQ multiplex PCR. In the table there are about 50,000 clones, about 86% of which are singletons. The J segment lost 0 bases and the V segment lost 2 bases, leaving 5 bases of the junction unmatched. Germline-derived CDR1 and CDR2 are WNHNN and SYGVQD (reference sequence). The CDR3 has 18 residues. This sample is drawn from a study of blood T cell repertoires in COVID-19. The sequencing sample was made of peripheral blood. This TCR came from a middle-aged man with active COVID-19. The gene calls are TRBV10-1 and TRBJ2-2; 11 bases agree with TRBD2. CDR3 loop: CASSEALAGAPNTGELFF. CDR3 bases: TGCGCCAGCAGTGAGGCACTAGCGGGAGCCCCGAACACCGGGGAGCTGTTTTTT.